The 19 T cell receptor beta chains below come from one sample, sequenced in a study of CD8+ T cells in alopecia areata. Sequencing relied on a cDNA template that was reverse transcribed from extracted RNA. The protocol was immunoSEQ multiplex PCR, while the TCRdb copy is restricted to in-frame clones and leaves out a portion. This sample carries approximately 210,000 clones, about 40% of them seen once, and the ten largest clones take over 2%. The treatment is: oral pan-JAK inhibitor, 5-10 mg twice daily. Sequenced material: CD4+ T cells sorted from blood, taken at roughly week 36, from a patient treated with tofacitinib. These receptors all come from a human donor with alopecia areata.

On this clone itself: At one end the junction does not follow the germline gene, possibly because of a read error. The rearrangement links TRBV20-1 to TRBJ1-2; D gene ambiguous. CDR1 and CDR2 from the germline V gene are DFQATT and SNEGSKA (reference sequence). CDR3 size: 11 residues. Written as DNA, the CDR3 is TGCAGTGCTAGACCCGACTATAGCTACACCTTC. This sequence encodes CSARPDYSYTF.

The rearrangement links TRBV7-2 to TRBJ2-7; 7 nucleotides align to TRBD1. With V trimmed by 4 bases and J by 0 bases, 6 bases remained unmatched. Germline CDR1 and CDR2: SGHTA and FQGNSA. The CDR3 has 15 residues. Here the CDR3 reads CASSSLDRASYEQYF. The CDR3 nucleotides read TGTGCCAGCAGCTCACTAGACAGGGCCTCCTACGAGCAGTACTTC.

This chain links TRBV27 with TRBJ1-4, with no clear D. The length of the CDR3 is 13 residues. Germline lookup yields CDR1 MNHEY and CDR2 SMNVEV (reference sequence). V lost 7 bases, J lost 7 bases, and 13 bases lay in between. The CDR3 nucleotides are TGTGCCAGCATGAAGCCGCAGAGTGAAAAACTGTTTTTT. Translated: CASMKPQSEKLFF.

V is TRBV6-1 and J is TRBJ2-7; D ambiguous. CDR1 MNHNS and CDR2 SASEGT come from the germline V gene. The CDR3 is made up of 14 amino acids. With 6 bases removed from V and 0 bases from J, the gap between germline ends came to 12 bases. The chain's CDR3 is CASSQSRGSYEQYF. Here the CDR3 DNA reads TGTGCCAGCAGCCAATCGAGAGGCTCCTACGAGCAGTACTTC.

This clone has only a few counts. The missing conserved phenylalanine or tryptophan at the end of this CDR3 makes a read error likely. Because the CDR3's place on the DNA is in doubt, the DNA is left out and the CDR3 is given as listed by TCRdb. The CDR3 sequence: CASSQSQQI. The chain carries TRBV23-1 and TRBJ1-2. TRBV23-1 is identified as an open reading frame with a role that is uncertain. Ends included, the CDR3 has 9 residues.

The J gene is TRBJ1-1, the V gene TRBV6-5; perhaps TRBD1 as D (5 bases). Germline loops: CDR1 MNHEY, CDR2 SVGAGI. V was clipped by 7 bases and J by 3 bases, with 12 bases between them. The CDR3 spans 13 residues. The CDR3 sequence: CASTTGWHTEAFF. CDR3 coding DNA: TGTGCCAGCACCACAGGCTGGCACACTGAAGCTTTCTTT.

This clone was detected many times. The gene calls are TRBV28 and TRBJ1-1; the D is unclear. Germline CDR1 and CDR2: MDHEN and SYDVKM. The length of the CDR3 is 13 residues. The V end lost 5 bases, the J end lost 1 base, and 8 bases lay between the germline ends. This CDR3 is CASSPPTNTEAFF. The CDR3 DNA sequence: TGTGCCAGCAGTCCCCCCACGAACACTGAAGCTTTCTTT.

V is TRBV4-1 and J is TRBJ1-2, with unresolved D. In germline, CDR1 is MGHRA, CDR2 YSYEKL. This CDR3 is 15 amino acids long. Between the trimmed V and J ends, which lost 2 bases and 7 bases, there was a span of 17 bases. Here the CDR3 DNA reads TGCGCCAGCAGCCAACCAAACCAAGCCTTTTCTGGCTACACCTTC. Amino acids: CASSQPNQAFSGYTF.

This clone was observed a few times. The CDR3 DNA reads as TGTGCCAGTGGCGGGAGGGCCGACGGTACGCAGTATTTT. It specifies CASGGRADGTQYF. V gene TRBV25-1 combines with J gene TRBJ2-3; the match to TRBD2 covers 9 bases. Per germline, CDR1 MGHDK and CDR2 SYGVNS. Trimming took 9 bases from V and 8 from J; bases not matched to a gene: 9. CDR3 length equals 13 residues.

This clone showed up just a few times. The genes are TRBV23-1 and TRBJ2-7; TRBD1 might be the D (5 bases). TRBV23-1 is an ORF; its function is uncertain. This CDR3 is built from 12 residues. Trimming stripped 6 bases from V and 2 bases from J, with 8 bases between. The CDR3 DNA reads as TGCGCCAGCAGCGACAGAGCCTACGAGCAGTACTTC. Its translation: CASSDRAYEQYF.

The J gene is TRBJ2-2, the V gene TRBV7-6; D is uncertain. With 5 bases removed from V and 0 bases from J, the gap between germline ends came to 10 bases. This CDR3 has 15 residues. Germline lookup yields CDR1 SGHVS and CDR2 FNYEAQ. The CDR3 nucleotides read TGTGCCAGCAGCACGGGCCTCGCGAACACCGGGGAGCTGTTTTTT. Translation gives CASSTGLANTGELFF.

The chain combines TRBV9 with TRBJ2-5; D might be TRBD2 (5 bases). V lost 0 bases and J 5 bases, leaving 14 bases between the germline ends. The CDR3 extends over 15 amino acids. CDR1 is SGDLS and CDR2 is YYNGEE in the germline V gene. CDR3 region: CASSVVNPGGETQYF. The CDR3 bases are TGTGCCAGCAGCGTAGTTAATCCAGGAGGCGAGACCCAGTACTTC.

This clone came up once. The chain is built from TRBV29-1 and TRBJ1-1, with a tentative D call TRBD1 (6 bases). CDR3 size: 13 residues. The V and J ends lost 4 bases and 5 bases respectively, with 14 bases between them. In germline, CDR1 is SQVTM, CDR2 ANQGSEA. The CDR3 sequence: CSVGAQGYTEAFF. CDR3 nucleotide sequence: TGCAGCGTTGGGGCACAGGGATATACTGAAGCTTTCTTT.

This clone was observed a single time. The chain is built from TRBV27 and TRBJ1-2; D is undetermined. Trimming shortened V by 0 bases and J by 4 bases, and 21 bases separated the two germline ends. CDR1 and CDR2 (germline): MNHEY, SMNVEV (reference sequence). The CDR3 is made up of 18 amino acids. The DNA of the CDR3 is TGTGCCAGCAGTTTATCTTGGGCCGGGTCGGGCAGTCTCTATGGCTACACCTTC. This sequence encodes CASSLSWAGSGSLYGYTF.

The genes are TRBV7-3 and TRBJ2-7; D is tentatively TRBD1 or TRBD2 (5 bases each). The V gene lost 4 bases and the J gene lost 4 bases, with 17 bases spanning the gap. Germline CDR1 is SGHTA and CDR2 is FQGTGA. This CDR3 is 15 amino acids long. CDR3 amino acids: CASSSQPGPAYEQYF. In DNA form, the CDR3 reads TGTGCCAGCAGCTCCCAGCCGGGACCAGCTTACGAGCAGTACTTC.

This clone has only a few counts. The CDR3 loop reads CSVPGTAQIEAFF. CDR3 nucleotides: TGCAGCGTGCCTGGGACAGCGCAAATTGAAGCTTTCTTT. V and J are TRBV29-1 and TRBJ1-1; the match to TRBD1 covers 7 bases. With 6 bases clipped from V and 7 bases from J, the junction kept 11 bases outside the gene matches. Germline V gene sequence: CDR1 SQVTM, CDR2 ANQGSEA. CDR3 length: 13 amino acids.

This clone was recorded only once. The chain uses TRBV7-2 and TRBJ2-5; no firm D call. V dropped 1 base and J dropped 5 bases, with 11 bases sitting between them. In germline, CDR1 is SGHTA, CDR2 FQGNSA. This CDR3 contains 14 residues. CDR3 amino acids: CASSLDKGTETQYF. The CDR3 region has the DNA TGTGCCAGCAGCTTAGATAAGGGTACGGAGACCCAGTACTTC.

The CDR3, as DNA: TGTGCCAGCCGTGGGACGGTAGATACGCAGTATTTT. It specifies CASRGTVDTQYF. The V and J genes are TRBV28 and TRBJ2-3; D might be TRBD1 or TRBD2, each matching 5 bases. This CDR3 has 12 amino acids. Germline V gene lookup returns CDR1 MDHEN and CDR2 SYDVKM. The V end lost 8 bases, the J end lost 5 bases, and 11 bases lay between the germline ends.

The J gene is TRBJ1-5, the V gene TRBV6-1; 8 nucleotides agree with TRBD1. Per germline, CDR1 MNHNS and CDR2 SASEGT. The CDR3 has 14 residues. V dropped 5 bases and J dropped 7; count of bases not matched to a gene: 7. The DNA for the CDR3 is TGTGCCAGCAGTCAGGGACAGGCGGAACAGCCCCAGCATTTT. Translated: CASSQGQAEQPQHF.